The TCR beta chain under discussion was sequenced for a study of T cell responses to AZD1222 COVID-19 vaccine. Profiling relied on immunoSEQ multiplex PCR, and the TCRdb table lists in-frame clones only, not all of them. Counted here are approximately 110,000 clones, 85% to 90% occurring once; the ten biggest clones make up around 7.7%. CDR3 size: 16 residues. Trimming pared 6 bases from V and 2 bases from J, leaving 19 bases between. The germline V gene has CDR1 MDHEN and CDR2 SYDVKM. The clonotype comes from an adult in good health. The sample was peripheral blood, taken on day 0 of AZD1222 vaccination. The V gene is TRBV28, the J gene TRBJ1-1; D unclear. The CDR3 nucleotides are TGTGCCAGCAGCCTCGTTAGCGGAGGGCTCAACACTGAAGCTTTCTTT. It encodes CASSLVSGGLNTEAFF.